The next 21 T cell receptor beta chains were all read from a single sample in a study of T cell responses to AZD1222 COVID-19 vaccine. Sequenced by immunoSEQ multiplex PCR; TCRdb stores in-frame clones only, minus some. This sample has roughly 130,000 clones, with 90% to 95% found just once. The source material was peripheral blood, sampled on day 0 of AZD1222 vaccination. The receptor source for this set is an adult in good health.

The rearrangement uses TRBV27 and TRBJ2-1; 7 bases map to TRBD2. The CDR3 length is 15 residues. CDR1 MNHEY and CDR2 SMNVEV come from the germline V gene (reference sequence). V shed 5 bases, J shed 9 bases, and the junction held 13 bases outside the gene matches. The CDR3 protein is CASSPQVGGWGEQFF. The CDR3 DNA follows: TGTGCCAGCAGTCCCCAAGTGGGGGGGTGGGGTGAGCAGTTCTTC.

J is TRBJ1-1 and V is TRBV19; 7 bases map to TRBD1. The CDR3 has 12 amino acids. Looked up from germline, CDR1 is LNHDA and CDR2 is SQIVND (reference sequence). V shed 7 bases and J 3 bases; nucleotides not matched to a gene: 2. CDR3 amino acids: CASMGQYTEAFF. The CDR3 nucleotides read TGTGCCAGTATGGGACAGTACACTGAAGCTTTCTTT.

V usage is TRBV30 and J usage is TRBJ1-3, with D hard to call. The CDR3 contains 12 residues. The germline V gene encodes CDR1 GTSNPN and CDR2 SVGIG (reference sequence). V lost 4 bases and J lost 0, with 4 bases in between. CDR3 in DNA: TGTGCCTGGACATACTCTGGAAACACCATATATTTT. Protein sequence: CAWTYSGNTIYF.

The chain uses TRBV3-1 (or the pseudogene TRBV3-2) and TRBJ2-7, with 10 bases matching TRBD2. V trimming: 5 bases; J trimming: 6 bases; junction bases outside the gene matches: 4. This CDR3 region has 13 residues. CDR1 LGHDT and CDR2 YNNKEL come from the germline V gene (reference sequence). As DNA, the CDR3 is TGTGCCAGCAGCTCGACTAGCGGGCGCGAGCAGTACTTC. Encoded protein: CASSSTSGREQYF.

This clone was seen a single time. CDR3 protein: CAITGGNYTDTQYF. CDR3 bases: TGTGCCATCACAGGGGGCAATTACACAGATACGCAGTATTTT. The chain combines TRBV10-3 with TRBJ2-3; 8 positions match TRBD1. The V segment lost 7 bases and the J segment 2 bases; nucleotides outside the gene matches: 5. This CDR3 has 14 residues. Germline V gene data show CDR1 as ENHRY and CDR2 as SYGVKD.

The V call is TRBV10-1, the J call TRBJ2-1, with a possible D match to TRBD2 (6 bases). V dropped 3 bases and J dropped 2 bases, with 17 bases sitting between them. This CDR3 region has 17 residues. From germline, CDR1 is WNHNN and CDR2 SYGVQD (reference sequence). The CDR3 nucleotides are TGCGCCAGCAGTGATCTGAGCGGGTCAAGAACCTACAATGAGCAGTTCTTC. Translated, it gives CASSDLSGSRTYNEQFF.

The V and J genes are TRBV30 and TRBJ2-7, with D perhaps matching TRBD1 (6 bases). CDR1 GTSNPN and CDR2 SVGIG come from the germline V gene (reference sequence). V lost 1 base, J lost 2 bases, and 9 bases lay in between. The CDR3 runs to 13 residues. For the CDR3, the DNA is TGTGCCTGGAGTGGGGGGCAGGCCTACGAGCAGTACTTC. It yields the protein CAWSGGQAYEQYF.

The CDR3 region has the DNA TGCGCCAGCAGCCAAGATACTAGCGGGGGGCGAGAGCAGTTCTTC. Translating it yields CASSQDTSGGREQFF. The V and J genes are TRBV4-3 and TRBJ2-1, with 12 nucleotides matching TRBD2. Germline-derived CDR1 and CDR2 are LGHNA and YSLEER. V gave up 0 bases and J gave up 10 bases; unmatched junction bases: 4. The CDR3 is 15 residues long.

DNA of the CDR3: TGTGCCAGCAGCGGTCAGGGCCGGGTTAACACTGAAGCTTTCTTT. Amino acids: CASSGQGRVNTEAFF. V and J are TRBV5-4 and TRBJ1-1, with D possibly matching TRBD1 (5 bases). V gave up 4 bases and J gave up 2 bases, with 15 bases separating them. In germline, CDR1 is SGHNT, CDR2 YYREEE (reference sequence). This CDR3 contains 15 residues. Variable domain in full (rest from reference TRBV5-4 and TRBJ1-1): ETGVTQSPTHLIKTRGQQVTLRCSSQSGHNTVSWYQQALGQGPQFIFQYYREEENGRGNFPPRFSGLQFPNYSSELNVNALELDDSALYLCASSGQGRVNTEAFFGQGTRLTVV.

The V call is TRBV18, the J call TRBJ1-6; D remains ambiguous. This CDR3 spans 14 amino acids. The germline CDR1 and CDR2 sequences are KGHSH and LQKENI. V lost 2 bases and J 8 bases, leaving 10 bases between the germline ends. This chain's CDR3 is CASSPGGQDSPLHF. Here the CDR3 DNA reads TGTGCCAGCTCACCAGGAGGCCAGGATTCACCCCTCCACTTT.

The rearrangement joins TRBV6-1 to TRBJ2-6; the D gene is possibly TRBD2 (6 bases). The CDR3 extends over 18 amino acids. Trimming stripped 1 base from V and 0 bases from J, with 13 bases between. CDR1 is MNHNS and CDR2 is SASEGT in the germline V gene. CDR3 sequence reads: CASSEVVGLSSGANVLTF. Here the CDR3 DNA reads TGTGCCAGCAGTGAAGTAGTGGGACTGAGCTCTGGGGCCAACGTCCTGACTTTC.

The J gene is TRBJ1-6, the V gene TRBV6-1, with TRBD1 as a possible D gene (5 bases). Germline CDR1 and CDR2: MNHNS and SASEGT. The CDR3 has 15 amino acids. Trimming stripped 1 base from V and 9 bases from J, with 13 bases between. The CDR3 spells CASSEVGGPGSPLHF. CDR3 in DNA: TGTGCCAGCAGTGAAGTCGGGGGACCGGGTTCACCCCTCCACTTT.

The rearrangement links TRBV5-6 to TRBJ1-6; D uncertain. Germline V gene data show CDR1 as SGHDT and CDR2 as YYEEEE. The length of the CDR3 is 14 residues. Trimming cost V 4 bases and J 12 bases, with 17 bases left between them. The CDR3: CASSLQDGKGPLHF. DNA for the CDR3: TGTGCCAGCAGCCTTCAGGACGGTAAAGGACCCCTCCACTTT.

This CDR3 is CASSPPQRSEAFF. In DNA, the CDR3 is TGTGCCAGCTCACCACCGCAGAGGTCTGAAGCTTTCTTT. The rearrangement uses TRBV18 and TRBJ1-1; D gene unclear. CDR3 length: 13 amino acids. Trimming cost V 0 bases and J 6 bases, with 8 bases left between them. Germline CDR1 reads KGHSH; CDR2 reads LQKENI.

This clone was found once. V and J are TRBV4-1 and TRBJ1-3, with TRBD1 matching 8 bases. Germline V gene lookup returns CDR1 MGHRA and CDR2 YSYEKL. V was clipped by 3 bases and J by 2 bases; unmatched bases: 12. This CDR3 region has 18 residues. As DNA, the CDR3 is TGCGCCAGCAGCCAGCCTACAGGGGGAGTCAAGGCTGGAAACACCATATATTTT. Amino acid sequence: CASSQPTGGVKAGNTIYF.

The V and J genes are TRBV24-1 and TRBJ2-1, with 11 bases that match TRBD1. The CDR3 runs 15 residues. Germline V lookup: CDR1 KGHDR, CDR2 SFDVKD. J was trimmed by 7 bases and V by 4 bases; bases with no gene match: 5. The CDR3 DNA reads as TGTGCCACCAGTGAACCCGGGACAGGGGGTAATGAGCAGTTCTTC. Encoded protein: CATSEPGTGGNEQFF.

V usage is TRBV5-4 and J usage is TRBJ2-7, with TRBD2 matching over 13 bases. Germline values: CDR1 SGHNT, CDR2 YYREEE (reference sequence). The CDR3 loop spans 17 amino acids. V lost 4 bases and J lost 2; bases outside the gene matches: 9. This CDR3 reads CASSGGTSGTRTYEQYF. CDR3 nucleotide sequence: TGTGCCAGCAGCGGCGGGACTAGCGGGACCCGAACCTACGAGCAGTACTTC.

J is TRBJ2-3 and V is TRBV5-1, with 8 bases lining up with TRBD1. Germline V lookup: CDR1 SGHRS, CDR2 YFSETQ. The CDR3 spans 15 residues. The J segment lost 13 bases and the V segment lost 4 bases, leaving 17 bases of the junction unmatched. The CDR3 loop reads CASSLENGPGQEKYF. CDR3 nucleotides: TGCGCCAGCAGCCTTGAAAATGGCCCGGGACAGGAGAAGTATTTT. The full variable domain, its missing parts supplied by reference TRBV5-1 and TRBJ2-3, is KAGVTQTPRYLIKTRGQQVTLSCSPISGHRSVSWYQQTPGQGLQFLFEYFSETQRNKGNFPGRFSGRQFSNSRSEMNVSTLELGDSALYLCASSLENGPGQEKYFGPGTRLTVL.

The DNA of the CDR3 is TGTGCCAGCAGCTCCGCTAGGCTAGCGAATTCACCCCTCCACTTT. It specifies CASSSARLANSPLHF. The chain recombines TRBV5-4 with TRBJ1-6, with D unclear. CDR1 SGHNT and CDR2 YYREEE come from the germline V gene (reference sequence). This CDR3 is 15 amino acids long. V lost 3 bases, J lost 7 bases, and 14 bases lay in between.

The J gene is TRBJ1-1, the V gene TRBV24-1; 8 bases map to TRBD1. The ends lost 3 bases at V and 1 base at J; junction bases unmatched: 3. The CDR3 is 15 amino acids. Per germline, CDR1 KGHDR and CDR2 SFDVKD. The CDR3 reads CATSDPGTGNTEAFF. The CDR3 nucleotides are TGTGCCACCAGTGATCCCGGGACAGGGAACACTGAAGCTTTCTTT.

The chain combines TRBV5-1 with TRBJ1-1, with TRBD1 identical over 7 bases. Germline V CDR1 and CDR2: SGHRS, YFSETQ. This CDR3 is 14 amino acids long. The J segment lost 7 bases and the V segment lost 3 bases, leaving 9 bases of the junction unmatched. CDR3 DNA: TGCGCCAGCAGCTCTACCCCACGGGACAGTGAAGCTTTCTTT. It is translated as CASSSTPRDSEAFF.